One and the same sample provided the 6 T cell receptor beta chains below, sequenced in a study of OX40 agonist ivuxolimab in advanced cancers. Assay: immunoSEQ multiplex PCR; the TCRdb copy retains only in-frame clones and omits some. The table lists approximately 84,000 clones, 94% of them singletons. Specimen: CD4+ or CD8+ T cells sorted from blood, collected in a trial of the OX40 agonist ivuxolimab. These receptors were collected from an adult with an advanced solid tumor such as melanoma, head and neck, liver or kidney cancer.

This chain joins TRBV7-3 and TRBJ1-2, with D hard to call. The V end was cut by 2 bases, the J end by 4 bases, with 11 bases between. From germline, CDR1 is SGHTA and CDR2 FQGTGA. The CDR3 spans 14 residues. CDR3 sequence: CASSLEPGAYGYTF. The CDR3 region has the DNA TGTGCCAGCAGCTTAGAGCCGGGAGCCTATGGCTACACCTTC.

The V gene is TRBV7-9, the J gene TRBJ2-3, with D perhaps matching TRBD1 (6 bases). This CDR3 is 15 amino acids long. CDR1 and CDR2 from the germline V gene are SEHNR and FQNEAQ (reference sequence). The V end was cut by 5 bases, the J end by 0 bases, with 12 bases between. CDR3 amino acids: CASSTDRLSTDTQYF. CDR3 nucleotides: TGTGCCAGCAGCACCGACAGGCTTAGCACAGATACGCAGTATTTT.

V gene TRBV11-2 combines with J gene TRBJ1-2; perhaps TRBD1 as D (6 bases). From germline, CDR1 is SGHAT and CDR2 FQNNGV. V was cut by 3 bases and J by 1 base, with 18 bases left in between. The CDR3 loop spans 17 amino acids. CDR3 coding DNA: TGTGCCAGCAGCTTCATAGCCAGGGGCGGACGTAACTATGGCTACACCTTC. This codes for CASSFIARGGRNYGYTF.

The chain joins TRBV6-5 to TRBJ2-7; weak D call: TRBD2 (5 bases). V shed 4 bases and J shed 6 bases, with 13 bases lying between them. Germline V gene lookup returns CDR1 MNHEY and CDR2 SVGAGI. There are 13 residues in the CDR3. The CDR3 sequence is CASSWAGSGEQYF. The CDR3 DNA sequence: TGTGCCAGCAGTTGGGCGGGCTCAGGCGAGCAGTACTTC.

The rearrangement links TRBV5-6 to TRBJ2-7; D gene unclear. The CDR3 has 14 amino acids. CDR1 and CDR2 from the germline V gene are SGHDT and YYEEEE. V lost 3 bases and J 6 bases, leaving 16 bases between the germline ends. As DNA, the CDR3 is TGTGCCAGCAGCTCCGTTTTGGGCCCCCTCGAGCAGTACTTC. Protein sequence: CASSSVLGPLEQYF.

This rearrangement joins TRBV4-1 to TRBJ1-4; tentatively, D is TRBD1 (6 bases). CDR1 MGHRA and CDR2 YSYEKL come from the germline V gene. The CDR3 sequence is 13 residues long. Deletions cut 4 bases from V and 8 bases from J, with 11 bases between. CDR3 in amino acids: CASSLKGGEKLFF. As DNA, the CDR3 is TGCGCCAGCAGCCTCAAGGGGGGGGAAAAACTGTTTTTT.